This T cell receptor beta chain was identified during a study of blood T cell repertoires in COVID-19 (dated by TCRdb to the early 2020s). With regard to the full study: Collaborator samples came from the United States, Italy and Spain and covered acute and convalescent phases of COVID-19. Nearly every sample came with metadata listing a de-identified subject ID, COVID-19 status, age in years and sex. The prospective study material was composed of cDNA or gDNA derived from T cells, B-cell-depleted T cells, or PBMCs. Where HLA class I and class II types were available, the types were taken from metadata supplied by the sample provider, not from assay-based typing. Samples came from the ongoing ImmuneRACE study (first 160 participants) plus 1,254 subjects from 6 global collaborators. The repertoires were released in a freely available public database intended as a resource for research on the immune response to SARS-CoV-2. Deeply sampled blood TCRbeta repertoires from subjects exposed to, actively infected with, or recovered from COVID-19 were included in the dataset.

General findings and caveats noted by the study authors: The quantity of clinical and demographic metadata differed by source and by participant and was supplied without curation.

For this clone: Its antigen specificity is not known. No clone much larger than this one lies a single base away; base qualities are absent.

Collaborating institutions collected whole blood in K2EDTA tubes following their own protocols. Collaborator samples were shipped for TCRbeta analysis as frozen whole blood, isolated PBMCs, or DNA extracted from either sample type. TCRbeta CDR3 regions were amplified from genomic DNA by means of the immunoSEQ Assay, a bias-controlled multiplex PCR. The authors processed their data as follows. The number of nucleated cells in each sample was estimated from the amplification of reference gene primers within the assay. Sequence reads were collapsed and filtered to measure the absolute abundance of every unique TCRbeta CDR3 rearrangement. For each sample, productive Simpson clonality was calculated as the square root of Simpson's diversity index across productive rearrangements. Not all clones reach the TCRdb copy of this immuneACCESS table, which keeps in-frame sequences only. Checked studies attribute under half of the gap to unresolved V genes and leave the rest unexplained. The V and J calls and clone size were taken over from that table, and D and trimming were inferred from the DNA. The sample table lists about 51,000 clones, more than 85% of them with a count of one. The ten largest make up 3.1% of the sample.

CDR1 and CDR2, per the germline V gene, are KGHDR and SFDVKD. The CDR3 runs 18 residues from the cysteine to the phenylalanine. The sequence is cut down to CDR3 DNA, 54 bases in frame from base 1. Relative to germline, V is 3 bases shorter and J is 2 bases shorter, with 20 bases between their ends. The chain joins TRBV24-1 to TRBJ2-3; possibly the D gene is TRBD1, per 5 matching bases. The TCR originated in a middle-aged man with acute or convalescent COVID-19. Specimen: peripheral blood. The CDR3 corresponds to CATSDPGRSDSFTDTQYF. Read as DNA, the sequence is TGTGCCACCAGTGATCCAGGGCGGTCTGACTCTTTCACAGATACGCAGTATTTT.